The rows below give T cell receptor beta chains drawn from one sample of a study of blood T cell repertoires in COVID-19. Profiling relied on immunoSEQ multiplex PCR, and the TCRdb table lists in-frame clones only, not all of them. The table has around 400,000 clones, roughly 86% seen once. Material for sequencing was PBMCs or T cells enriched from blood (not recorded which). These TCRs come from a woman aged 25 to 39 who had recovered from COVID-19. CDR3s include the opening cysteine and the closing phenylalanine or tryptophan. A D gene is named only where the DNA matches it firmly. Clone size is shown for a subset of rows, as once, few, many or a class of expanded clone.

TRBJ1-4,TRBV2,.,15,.,CASSERRATNEKLFF,TGTGCCAGCAGTGAACGCCGGGCAACTAATGAAAAACTGTTTTTT
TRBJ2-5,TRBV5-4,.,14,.,CASSSTDEEETQYF,TGTGCCAGCAGCTCGACAGACGAGGAAGAGACCCAGTACTTC
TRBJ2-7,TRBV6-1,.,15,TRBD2,CASSEALGGNREQYF,TGTGCCAGCAGTGAAGCGTTGGGAGGGAATAGGGAGCAGTACTTC
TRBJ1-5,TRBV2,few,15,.,CASSERGYPDQPQHF,TGTGCCAGCAGTGAAAGGGGGTACCCCGATCAGCCCCAGCATTTT
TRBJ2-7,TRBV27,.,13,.,CASSYPGAYEQYF,TGTGCCAGCAGTTATCCAGGGGCCTACGAGCAGTACTTC
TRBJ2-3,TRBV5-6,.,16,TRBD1,CASSLLGTGGTDTQYF,TGTGCCAGCAGCTTGCTCGGGACAGGGGGCACAGATACGCAGTATTTT
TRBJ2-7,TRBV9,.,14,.,CASSVGRSSYEQYF,TGTGCCAGCAGCGTAGGCAGAAGCTCCTACGAGCAGTACTTC
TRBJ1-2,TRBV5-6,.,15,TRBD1,CASSFGQGEAYGYTF,TGTGCCAGCAGCTTCGGACAGGGGGAGGCCTATGGCTACACCTTC
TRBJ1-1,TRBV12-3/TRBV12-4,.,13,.,CASSPRGRTEAFF,TGTGCCAGCAGTCCCCGGGGGAGAACTGAAGCTTTCTTT
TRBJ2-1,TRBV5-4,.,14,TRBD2,CASSLAGVMGRQFF,TGTGCCAGCAGCCTAGCGGGAGTCATGGGTCGGCAGTTCTTC
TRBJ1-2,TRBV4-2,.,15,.,CASSQDRRASWGYTF,TGTGCCAGCAGCCAAGATCGCAGGGCCTCATGGGGCTACACCTTC
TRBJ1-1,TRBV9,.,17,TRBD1,CASSVANLGTGDTEAFF,TGTGCCAGCAGCGTAGCAAATCTGGGCACAGGGGACACTGAAGCTTTCTTT
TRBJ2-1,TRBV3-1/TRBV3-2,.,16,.,CASSQESGLAYNEQFF,TGTGCCAGCAGCCAAGAGAGCGGGTTGGCCTACAATGAGCAGTTCTTC
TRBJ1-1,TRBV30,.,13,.,CAWRMVANTEAFF,TGTGCCTGGAGGATGGTGGCGAACACTGAAGCTTTCTTT
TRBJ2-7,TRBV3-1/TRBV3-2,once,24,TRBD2,CASSRTPPGPISREGLGAPYEQYF,TGTGCCAGCAGCCGCACCCCCCCCGGCCCTATCTCGAGGGAGGGCCTAGGGGCCCCCTACGAGCAGTACTTC
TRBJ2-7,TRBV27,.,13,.,CASSLSAGHEQYF,TGTGCCAGCAGTTTATCAGCGGGCCACGAGCAGTACTTC
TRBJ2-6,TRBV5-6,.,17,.,CASSLASGYSGANVLTF,TGTGCCAGCAGCTTAGCTTCGGGTTACTCTGGGGCCAACGTCCTGACTTTC
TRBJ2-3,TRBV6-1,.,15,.,CASSEWREVTDTQYF,TGTGCCAGCAGTGAATGGCGGGAAGTCACAGATACGCAGTATTTT
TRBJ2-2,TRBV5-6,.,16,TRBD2,CASRSGLAGNTGELFF,TGTGCCAGCAGATCCGGACTAGCGGGGAACACCGGGGAGCTGTTTTTT
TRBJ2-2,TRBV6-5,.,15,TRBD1,CASRKGTENTGELFF,TGTGCCAGCAGGAAAGGGACAGAAAACACCGGGGAGCTGTTTTTT
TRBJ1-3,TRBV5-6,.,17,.,CASSLWFHTDSGNTIYF,TGTGCCAGCAGCTTGTGGTTTCACACAGACTCTGGAAACACCATATATTTT
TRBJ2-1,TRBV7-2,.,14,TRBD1,CASSLDGQGGEQFF,TGTGCCAGCAGCTTAGATGGACAGGGCGGTGAGCAGTTCTTC
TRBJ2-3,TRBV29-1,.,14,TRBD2,CSVSSGAFTDTQYF,TGCAGCGTTTCTAGCGGGGCTTTCACAGATACGCAGTATTTT
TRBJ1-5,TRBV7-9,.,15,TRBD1,CASSPGTGFNQPQHF,TGTGCCAGCAGCCCCGGGACAGGTTTTAATCAGCCCCAGCATTTT
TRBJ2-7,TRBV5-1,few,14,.,CASSLNSQAYEQYF,TGCGCCAGCAGCTTGAACTCCCAGGCCTACGAGCAGTACTTC
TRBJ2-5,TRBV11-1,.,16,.,CASSLVVRGSAGAQYF,TGTGCCAGCAGCTTAGTCGTCAGGGGATCTGCAGGCGCCCAGTACTTC
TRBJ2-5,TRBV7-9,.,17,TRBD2,CASSLYRGGRARETQYF,TGTGCCAGCAGCTTATACCGCGGCGGGAGGGCCCGGGAGACCCAGTACTTC
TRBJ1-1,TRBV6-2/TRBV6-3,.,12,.,CASSYGAIEAFF,TGTGCCAGCAGTTACGGGGCGATTGAAGCTTTCTTT
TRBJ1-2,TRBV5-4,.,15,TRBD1,CASSSRDRGHYGYTF,TGTGCCAGCAGCTCCCGGGACAGGGGGCACTATGGCTACACCTTC
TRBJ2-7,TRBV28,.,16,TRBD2,CATYPSQLAGTYEQYF,TGTGCCACTTACCCTTCACAGCTAGCGGGAACTTACGAGCAGTACTTC
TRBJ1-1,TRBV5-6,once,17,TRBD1,CASSSGTGDGFSAEAFF,TGTGCCAGCAGCTCCGGGACAGGGGATGGCTTTTCTGCTGAAGCTTTCTTT
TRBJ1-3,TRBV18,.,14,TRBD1,CASSTGESGNTIYF,TGTGCCAGCTCCACAGGGGAATCTGGAAACACCATATATTTT
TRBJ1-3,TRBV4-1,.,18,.,CASSQEGQFPASGNTIYF,TGCGCCAGCAGCCAAGAAGGACAGTTTCCGGCTTCTGGAAACACCATATATTTT
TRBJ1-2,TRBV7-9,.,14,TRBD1,CASSWLDRDYGYTF,TGTGCCAGCAGCTGGTTGGACAGGGACTATGGCTACACCTTC
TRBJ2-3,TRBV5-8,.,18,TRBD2,CASSPGTSGSFATDTQYF,TGTGCCAGCAGCCCCGGGACTAGCGGGAGTTTTGCCACAGATACGCAGTATTTT
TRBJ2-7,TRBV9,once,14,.,CASSVSFRVGEQYF,TGTGCCAGCAGCGTGAGTTTTCGAGTTGGCGAGCAGTACTTC
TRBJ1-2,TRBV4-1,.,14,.,CASSHGTVNYGYTF,TGCGCCAGCAGCCACGGTACCGTGAACTATGGCTACACCTTC
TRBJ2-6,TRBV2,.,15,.,CASSSSRDGANVLTF,TGTGCCAGCAGTTCCAGCCGGGATGGGGCCAACGTCCTGACTTTC
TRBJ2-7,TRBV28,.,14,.,CASSLNRVSREQYF,TGTGCCAGCAGTTTAAATAGAGTCTCTCGCGAGCAGTACTTC
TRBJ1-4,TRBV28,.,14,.,CASSLFGGNEKLFF,TGTGCCAGCAGTTTATTTGGGGGCAATGAAAAACTGTTTTTT
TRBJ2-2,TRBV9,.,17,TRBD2,CASSVFGGSANTGELFF,TGTGCCAGCAGCGTATTCGGGGGGTCTGCGAACACCGGGGAGCTGTTTTTT
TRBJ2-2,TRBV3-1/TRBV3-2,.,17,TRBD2,CASSQGSQRGSGGELFF,TGTGCCAGCAGCCAAGGGTCCCAGCGGGGGTCTGGCGGGGAGCTGTTTTTT
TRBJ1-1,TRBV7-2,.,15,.,CASSLGGGTDTEAFF,TGTGCCAGCAGCTTGGGGGGAGGGACCGACACTGAAGCTTTCTTT
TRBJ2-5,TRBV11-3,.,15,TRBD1,CASSSRQGAGETQYF,TGTGCCAGCAGCAGCCGACAGGGGGCTGGAGAGACCCAGTACTTC